This T cell receptor (beta chain) originates from a study of cytomegalovirus exposure and HLA in healthy donors. Background on the study: Sequencing of some 190 million T cells in an earlier analysis found 120 million or so unique TCR beta sequences.

The study ran its PCR with 60 Vbeta and 13 Jbeta primers. TCRdb's table, derived via immunoSEQ multiplex PCR, lists solely in-frame clones and lacks some. Here the sample spans approximately 75,000 clones, 60% to 75% being singletons. Findings and caveats of the study: The sole available immune exposure information was CMV serostatus. Differences between HLA loci emerged in a later analysis of TCR association rates, with DRB1 most and HLA-C fewest. Specificity of a few CMV-associated chains for CMV antigens was verified in vitro.

This CDR3 region has 16 residues. The V gene end was trimmed by 1 base and the J gene end by 4 bases; junction bases not matched to a gene: 6. CDR1 is SGHRS, CDR2 YFSETQ, per germline. Remarks on this clone: The antigen is not known.

The origin of this receptor is a man between 40 and 49 years old in good health and CMV-seropositive. The gene calls are TRBV5-1 and TRBJ2-3; 10 nucleotides agree with TRBD2. The specimen sequenced was PBMCs. The CDR3 DNA sequence: TGCGCCAGCAGCTTGTCCGGGACTAGCGACGCAGATACGCAGTATTTT. Translation gives CASSLSGTSDADTQYF.